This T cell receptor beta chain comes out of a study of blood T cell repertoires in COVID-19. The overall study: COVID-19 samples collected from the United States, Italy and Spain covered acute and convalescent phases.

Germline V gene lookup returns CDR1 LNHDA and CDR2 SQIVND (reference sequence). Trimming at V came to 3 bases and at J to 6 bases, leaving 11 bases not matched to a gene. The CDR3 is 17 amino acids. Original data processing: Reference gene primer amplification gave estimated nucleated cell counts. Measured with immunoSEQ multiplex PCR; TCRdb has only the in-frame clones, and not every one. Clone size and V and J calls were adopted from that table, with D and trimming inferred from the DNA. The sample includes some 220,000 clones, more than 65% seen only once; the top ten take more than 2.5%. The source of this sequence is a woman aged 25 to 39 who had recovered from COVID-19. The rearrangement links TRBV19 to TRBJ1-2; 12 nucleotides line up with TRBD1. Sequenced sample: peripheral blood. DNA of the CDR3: TGTGCCAGTAGTATCGGGAGGCTCGGGACAGGGGGCAATGGCTACACCTTC. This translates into CASSIGRLGTGGNGYTF. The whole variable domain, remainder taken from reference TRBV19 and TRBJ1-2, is DGGITQSPKYLFRKEGQNVTLSCEQNLNHDAMYWYRQDPGQGLRLIYYSQIVNDFQKGDIAEGYSVSREKKESFPLTVTSAQKNPTAFYLCASSIGRLGTGGNGYTFGSGTRLTVV.